The sequence of this T cell receptor beta chain was determined in a study of blood T cell repertoires in COVID-19. Study-wide background: Samples came from the United States, Italy and Spain, spanning acute and convalescent COVID-19. Sources were T cells, B-cell-depleted T cells, or PBMCs; the material itself was cDNA or gDNA.

The authors' processing: Reference gene primer amplification in the assay estimated nucleated cell counts. Repertoires were generated with immunoSEQ multiplex PCR, while TCRdb's copy carries only in-frame clones and drops some. For V, J and clone size, that table is used; D and trimming come from the DNA. The sample carries a few hundred thousand clones, about 86% recorded once. CDR1 and CDR2 (germline): MNHNS, SASEGT. Trimming took off 7 bases at V and 2 bases at J, with 19 bases between the two ends. CDR3 size: 16 residues. The V gene is TRBV6-1, the J gene TRBJ2-3, with D perhaps TRBD2 (6 bases). The TCR sequence derives from a man between 18 and 29 years old with active or convalescent COVID-19. The sequenced sample consisted of peripheral blood. The CDR3 is CASTEAPGLSTDTQYF. CDR3 bases: TGTGCCAGCACCGAAGCTCCGGGACTTTCCACAGATACGCAGTATTTT.